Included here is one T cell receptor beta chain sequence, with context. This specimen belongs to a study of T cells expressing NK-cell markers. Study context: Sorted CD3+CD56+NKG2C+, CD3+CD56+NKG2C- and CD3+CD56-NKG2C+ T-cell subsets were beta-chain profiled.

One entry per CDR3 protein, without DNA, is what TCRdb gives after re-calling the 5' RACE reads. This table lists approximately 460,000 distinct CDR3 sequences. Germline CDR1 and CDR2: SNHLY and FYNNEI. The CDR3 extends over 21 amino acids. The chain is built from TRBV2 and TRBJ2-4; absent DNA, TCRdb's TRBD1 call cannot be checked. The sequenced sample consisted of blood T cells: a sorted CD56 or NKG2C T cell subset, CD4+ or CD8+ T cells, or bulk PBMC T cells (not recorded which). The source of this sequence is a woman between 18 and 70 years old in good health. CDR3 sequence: CASRPRDRGLPGERAKNIQYF.